This T cell receptor (beta chain) is drawn from a study of T cells in Graves' hyperthyroidism and ophthalmopathy. Not enrolled were patients with uncontrolled infection, other autoimmune disease, pregnancy or lactation. This clonotype occurred many times. RNA transcripts served as the template for amplifying TCR beta CDR3 regions. First-round RT-PCR of the TCR CDR3 relied on the HTBI primer set. MiXCR, run by TCRdb on the multiplex PCR reads, gives a single entry per CDR3 protein. The data contain around 430,000 distinct CDR3 sequences, under 15% of them seen just once; the ten biggest clones take up 30% to 35%. This TCR derives from a woman aged 25 to 39 with Graves' hyperthyroidism. Specimen: blood.

The CDR3 nucleotides are TGTGCCACCAGCAGCCTGACAGGACAGCCCCAGCATTTT. Amino acid sequence: CATSSLTGQPQHF. V is TRBV15 and J is TRBJ1-5; TRBD1 is a possible D gene (6 bases). Germline CDR1 reads LNHNV; CDR2 reads YYDKDF (reference sequence). V gave up 3 bases and J gave up 7 bases, with 10 bases separating them. The CDR3 extends over 13 amino acids.